This record looks at one T cell receptor (beta chain) sequence and its context. It has no known antigen specificity. Base qualities were left out, and no much larger clone turns up one base away. The immunoSEQ Assay, a bias-controlled multiplex PCR, was used to amplify TCRbeta CDR3 regions from genomic DNA. On the authors' methods: Nucleated cell counts per sample were estimated from amplification of reference gene primers within the assay. To quantify the absolute abundance of each unique TCRbeta CDR3 rearrangement, sequence reads were collapsed and filtered. For each sample, productive Simpson clonality was calculated as the square root of Simpson's diversity index across productive rearrangements. TCRdb holds this immuneACCESS table with in-frame rearrangements only. Some clones are missing; in checked studies, unresolved V genes explain under half, and the rest has no known cause. The V and J calls and clone size come from that table; D and trimming were worked out from the DNA. The sample table lists more than 65,000 clones, about three quarters of them with a count of one. The ten biggest clones cover about a fifth of the sample.

Whole blood was collected in K2EDTA tubes by collaborating institutions according to the institutions' own protocols. Collaborator samples were shipped for TCRbeta analysis as frozen whole blood, isolated PBMCs, or DNA extracted from either sample type. From the germline V gene, CDR1 is SGHTA and CDR2 is FQGTGA. The CDR3, from cysteine to phenylalanine, totals 13 residues. The DNA shown is the 39-base CDR3, in frame from base 1. The trim is 5 bases for V and 2 bases for J, with a gap of 6 bases between the germline ends. These data come from a study of blood T cell repertoires in COVID-19 (dated by TCRdb to 2020 to 2022). Turning to the overall study: Samples covering the acute and convalescent phases of COVID-19 were provided by collaborators in the United States, Italy and Spain. A de-identified subject ID, COVID-19 status, age in years and sex were almost always included in the sample metadata. Samples were obtained from the ongoing ImmuneRACE study (first 160 participants) and from 1,000 to 1,500 subjects provided by 6 global collaborators. Where available, HLA class I and class II types were taken from metadata supplied by the sample provider and were not determined by assay-based typing. Subjects who had been exposed to COVID-19, were actively infected with it, or had recovered from it provided the deeply sampled blood TCRbeta repertoires that made up the dataset. The prospective study material was composed of cDNA or gDNA derived from T cells, B-cell-depleted T cells, or PBMCs. The repertoires were made available in a free public database intended to serve as a resource for research on the immune response to SARS-CoV-2. General conclusions and limits of the study: How much clinical and demographic metadata was included differed by source and by participant, and the metadata was provided uncurated.

In this chain, TRBV7-3 is recombined with TRBJ2-2, with the D gene not confidently named. Sequencing used peripheral blood. The TCR originated in a woman older than 75 with active or convalescent COVID-19. The CDR3 sequence is CASSGLNTGELFF. The DNA sequence reads TGTGCCAGCAGCGGTCTAAACACCGGGGAGCTGTTTTTT.